The T cell receptor (beta chain) described here comes from a study of cytomegalovirus exposure and HLA in healthy donors. Study-wide context: From HLA-typed donors, an early data release held some 80 million unique TCRs.

This clone was observed a handful of times. Antigen unknown. Both 60 Vbeta primers and 13 Jbeta primers went into the PCR. Clones were read by immunoSEQ multiplex PCR, and TCRdb kept only the in-frame ones, dropping some. The data hold 100,000 to 120,000 clones, with around 72% observed a single time. The study, taken as a whole, reports: Cytomegalovirus status was reportedly diagnosed by the classifier with high specificity and sensitivity. In a later analysis, parvovirus B19, influenza, CMV and Epstein-Barr virus appeared linked to several top co-occurrence clusters.

The sequencing input was PBMCs. This receptor was taken from a male donor in good health and CMV-seronegative.

The CDR3 loop is CASSSLSRLAGGDTQYF. CDR3 DNA sequence: TGTGCCAGCAGCTCCCTATCCCGACTAGCGGGAGGAGATACGCAGTATTTT. The V and J genes are TRBV11-2 and TRBJ2-3; 13 bases align to TRBD2. Germline CDR1 is SGHAT and CDR2 is FQNNGV. The CDR3 is made up of 17 amino acids. V trimming: 4 bases; J trimming: 5 bases; junction bases outside the gene matches: 9. Based on the CDR3 plus reference TRBV11-2 and TRBJ2-3, the full variable domain is EAGVAQSPRYKIIEKRQSVAFWCNPISGHATLYWYQQILGQGPKLLIQFQNNGVVDDSQLPKDRFSAERLKGVDSTLKIQPAKLEDSAVYLCASSSLSRLAGGDTQYFGPGTRLTVL.